These 2 T cell receptor beta chains were all obtained from the same sample, sequenced in a study of vaccination and CD4 T cells after COVID-19 (dated by TCRdb to 2021 to 2024). What the treatment or condition label conveys for this sample: roughly 10-day PBMC culture with coronavirus spike peptide pools or control peptides (ViraFEST assay). Libraries were built with PCR. The listed sequencing device is Illumina iSeq 100. TCR sequencing of DNA from cultured CD4+ T cells used the Oncomine TCR Beta short-read assay at the Johns Hopkins FTIC core. TCRdb ran its own pipeline on the public reads, namely fastp trimming at Q25 and MiXCR clone calling, and kept in-frame beta chains. CDR3 protein sequences are deduplicated, and each keeps its most common genes and DNA. A total of 11,000 or so distinct CDR3 sequences appear in this sample, 40% to 50% of them only once. The ten largest make up roughly 28% of the sample.

Their antigens remain unidentified. The sample consisted of CD4+ T cells from blood, cultured in vitro. These receptors were obtained from a human donor who had recovered from COVID-19.

V and J are TRBV7-2 and TRBJ1-5, with TRBD1 identical over 8 bases. Trimming at V came to 6 bases and at J to 6 bases, leaving 7 bases not matched to a gene. CDR3 length equals 14 residues. CDR1 SGHTA and CDR2 FQGNSA come from the germline V gene. The CDR3 here is CASSAGQGAQPQHF. CDR3 DNA sequence: TGTGCCAGCAGTGCTGGACAGGGAGCTCAGCCCCAGCATTTT.

This chain uses TRBV6-5 with TRBJ1-5; D not resolved. There are 15 residues in the CDR3. V was trimmed by 0 bases and J by 1 base, leaving 7 bases between them. CDR1 and CDR2 (germline): MNHEY, SVGAGI. The CDR3 DNA is TGTGCCAGCAGTTACTCGGACGGAAGCAATCAGCCCCAGCATTTT. Its protein product is CASSYSDGSNQPQHF.